This T cell receptor beta chain came from a study of shared clonotypes between healthy human individuals. Study at large: Donors had three CD4 naive, three CD4 memory, two CD8 naive and one CD8 memory plate apiece.

This table comes from immunoSEQ multiplex PCR, and its TCRdb copy is limited to in-frame clones, with some not included. The sample shows about 2.2 million clones, 85% to 95% of them seen only once. Naive CD8 isolation took CD45RO-negative cells positively selected for CCR7 and excluded terminally differentiated effector memory CD45RA+ cells. The CDR3 runs 18 residues. The V gene's germline CDR1 is MNHEY and CDR2 SMNVEV (reference sequence). V was trimmed by 5 bases and J by 0 bases, leaving 23 bases between them. This TCR was sampled from a man between 18 and 29 years old in good health. Some clones in this sample may be carry-over from other donors' samples. Input material: naive CD8+ T cells from PBMCs. The chain employs TRBV27 and TRBJ2-7, with unresolved D. The CDR3 region is CASSPLPFSRHASYEQYF. CDR3 nucleotides: TGTGCCAGCAGTCCACTCCCCTTTAGTAGGCACGCCTCCTACGAGCAGTACTTC.